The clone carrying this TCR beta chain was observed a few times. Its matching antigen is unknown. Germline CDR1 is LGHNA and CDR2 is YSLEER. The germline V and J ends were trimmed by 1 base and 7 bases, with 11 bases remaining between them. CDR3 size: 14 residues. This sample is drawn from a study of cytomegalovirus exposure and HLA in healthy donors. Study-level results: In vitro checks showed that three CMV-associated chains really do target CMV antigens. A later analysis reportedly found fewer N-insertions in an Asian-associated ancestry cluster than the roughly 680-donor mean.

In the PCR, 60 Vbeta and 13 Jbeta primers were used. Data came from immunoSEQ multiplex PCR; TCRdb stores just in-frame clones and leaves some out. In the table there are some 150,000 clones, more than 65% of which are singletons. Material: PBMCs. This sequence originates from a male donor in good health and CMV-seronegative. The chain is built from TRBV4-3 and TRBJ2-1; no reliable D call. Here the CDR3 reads CASSQGEEWNEQFF. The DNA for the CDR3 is TGCGCCAGCAGCCAAGGAGAAGAGTGGAATGAGCAGTTCTTC.